Given below is one TCR beta chain in context. What it binds is unknown. V was trimmed by 2 bases and J by 3 bases, leaving 13 bases between them. CDR1 and CDR2 (germline): MNHEY, SMNVEV (reference sequence). The CDR3 totals 15 residues. The entry originates in a study of T cell responses to AZD1222 COVID-19 vaccine. Generated by immunoSEQ multiplex PCR, the TCRdb table keeps only in-frame clones and is missing some. The sample contains roughly 160,000 clones, over 85% of which appear only once. General observations from the study: Every sample of the repertoires postdated the peak T cell response. Two doses of AZD1222 preceded a rise in Spike-specific TCR breadth and depth. Among spike-specific TCRs, nearly half reportedly target unmutated variant regions.

Source: peripheral blood, taken on day 0 of AZD1222 vaccination. The sequence derives from an adult in good health. The V call is TRBV27, the J call TRBJ1-2; D is ambiguous. In DNA, the CDR3 is TGTGCCAGCAGTTTACGGGGAGGGTCCTACTATGGCTACACCTTC. Its translation is CASSLRGGSYYGYTF.